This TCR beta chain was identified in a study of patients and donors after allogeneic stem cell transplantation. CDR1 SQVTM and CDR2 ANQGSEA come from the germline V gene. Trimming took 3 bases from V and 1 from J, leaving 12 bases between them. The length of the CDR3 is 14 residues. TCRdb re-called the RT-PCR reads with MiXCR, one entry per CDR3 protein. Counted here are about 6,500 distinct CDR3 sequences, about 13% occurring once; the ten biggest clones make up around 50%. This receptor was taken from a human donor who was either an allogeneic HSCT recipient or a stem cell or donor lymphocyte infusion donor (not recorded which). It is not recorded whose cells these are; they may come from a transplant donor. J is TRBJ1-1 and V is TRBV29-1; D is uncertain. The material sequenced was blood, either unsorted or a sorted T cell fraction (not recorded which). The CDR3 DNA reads TGCAGCGTTGAGAGAAAAGTTCAGAACACTGAAGCTTTCTTT. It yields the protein CSVERKVQNTEAFF.